This is a list of T cell receptor beta chains from one sample in a study of tumor-infiltrating lymphocytes in primary liver carcinoma. Each CDR3 protein gets one entry after TCRdb re-called the multiplex PCR reads with MiXCR. The sample shows roughly 180,000 distinct CDR3 sequences, roughly three fifths of them seen only once. Sequencing input: peripheral blood. The receptors derive from a man in his forties with primary liver carcinoma and hepatitis B virus infection. Each CDR3 is given with its conserved first and last residue. The D gene is left open where the match is weak. Clone size is shown for a subset of rows, as once, few, many or a class of expanded clone.

v_call,j_call,clone_size,d_call,cdr3_aa,cdr3_nt
TRBV5-1,TRBJ2-5,.,.,CANSWQGTETQYF,TGCGCCAACAGCTGGCAGGGGACTGAGACCCAGTACTTC
TRBV6-1,TRBJ2-2,.,.,CASRPGAGFAVELFF,TGTGCCAGCAGGCCTGGGGCGGGCTTTGCCGTGGAGCTGTTTTTT
TRBV6-5,TRBJ2-5,.,.,CANSYSGLHETQYF,TGTGCCAACAGTTACTCGGGACTTCACGAGACCCAGTACTTC
TRBV11-2,TRBJ2-5,once,.,CVSSLDRAGAGRYF,TGTGTCAGCAGCTTAGATCGGGCAGGGGCCGGCAGGTACTTC
TRBV7-9,TRBJ2-5,few,.,CASRPQAYDRETQYF,TGTGCCAGCAGACCTCAGGCCTATGACCGAGAGACCCAGTACTTC
TRBV12-3/TRBV12-4,TRBJ1-2,.,.,CASTDPGGREGYTF,TGTGCCAGCACCGACCCCGGGGGGCGCGAGGGCTACACCTTC
TRBV29-1,TRBJ2-3,.,.,CSVDWGRDTQYF,TGCAGTGTAGACTGGGGTAGGGATACGCAGTATTTT
TRBV29-1,TRBJ2-3,few,.,CSVQKVGPDTQYF,TGCAGCGTCCAAAAGGTAGGGCCAGATACGCAGTATTTT
TRBV4-1,TRBJ2-1,.,TRBD2,CASSPGLTGGSSYNEQFF,TGCGCCAGCAGCCCGGGACTAACGGGAGGTAGTTCCTACAATGAGCAGTTCTTC
TRBV12-3/TRBV12-4,TRBJ1-5,.,TRBD1,CASSYSRDSYSNQPQHF,TGTGCCAGCAGTTACTCCCGGGACAGTTATAGCAATCAGCCCCAGCATTTT
TRBV6-6,TRBJ2-5,.,TRBD2,CASSRRGGRETQYF,TGTGCCAGCAGTCGCCGGGGGGGACGAGAGACCCAGTATTTC
TRBV11-2,TRBJ1-6,many,.,CASSPRMDSPLHF,TGTGCCAGCAGCCCCCGGATGGATTCACCCCTCCACTTT
TRBV11-2,TRBJ2-1,many,.,CASSLDVGEGRFF,TGTGCCAGCAGCTTAGATGTGGGGGAAGGGCGGTTCTTC
TRBV12-3/TRBV12-4,TRBJ2-7,.,.,CANSFQDTHEQYF,TGTGCCAACAGTTTCCAGGATACTCACGAGCAGTACTTC
TRBV11-2,TRBJ2-3,.,.,CASILLRDTQYF,TGTGCCAGCATCCTTTTGAGAGATACGCAGTATTTT
TRBV12-3/TRBV12-4,TRBJ1-6,many,.,CASSLGVGRLNSPLHF,TGTGCCAGCAGTCTAGGAGTGGGACGCCTTAATTCACCCCTCCACTTT
TRBV7-9,TRBJ1-5,.,.,CASSPQWAGQPQHF,TGTGCCAGCAGCCCCCAGTGGGCTGGGCAGCCCCAGCATTTT
TRBV6-1,TRBJ2-3,few,.,CASRPVGAASTDTQYF,TGTGCCAGCAGACCTGTGGGGGCCGCTAGCACAGATACGCAGTATTTT
TRBV11-3,TRBJ1-1,.,.,CASSFGGQGTEAFF,TGTGCCAGCAGCTTTGGTGGGCAGGGCACTGAAGCTTTCTTT
TRBV11-3,TRBJ2-7,many,TRBD1,CASSLGQGHIYEQYF,TGTGCCAGCAGCTTAGGACAGGGGCATATCTACGAGCAGTACTTC
TRBV30,TRBJ2-5,.,TRBD2,CAWSAGLAGETQYF,TGTGCCTGGAGTGCGGGACTAGCGGGAGAGACCCAGTACTTC
TRBV29-1,TRBJ2-1,few,.,CSVVWDIGLAGNEQFF,TGCAGCGTTGTGTGGGACATCGGACTTGCCGGGAATGAGCAGTTCTTC
TRBV12-3/TRBV12-4,TRBJ2-7,few,.,CASSPGLRGYEQYF,TGTGCCAGCAGTCCCGGACTCAGGGGCTACGAGCAGTACTTC
TRBV11-2,TRBJ2-7,.,.,CASSLRPGSCEQYF,TGTGCCAGCAGCTTGAGACCGGGTTCCTGTGAGCAGTACTTC
TRBV4-2,TRBJ2-1,.,.,CASSGWPGQFF,TGTGCCAGCAGCGGCTGGCCGGGGCAGTTCTTC
TRBV28,TRBJ2-3,.,.,CASRAATDTQYF,TGTGCCAGCCGGGCGGCCACAGATACGCAGTATTTT